This T cell receptor (beta chain) derives from a study of blood T cell repertoires in COVID-19. Study information: Both acute and convalescent COVID-19 samples were obtained from the United States, Italy and Spain. PBMCs, B-cell-depleted T cells, or T cells provided the cDNA or gDNA that made up the material.

This clone was observed a handful of times. Original data processing: Estimates of nucleated cell counts were drawn from the amplification of reference gene primers. The assay was immunoSEQ multiplex PCR, and TCRdb's table has in-frame clones only and misses some. V, J and clone size reflect that table, while D and trimming were determined from the DNA. This table holds about 100,000 clones, about 86% found once. This CDR3 contains 13 residues. Trimming took off 0 bases at V and 9 bases at J, with 6 bases between the two ends. Germline V gene sequence: CDR1 PRHDT, CDR2 FYEKMQ (reference sequence). This sequence was found in a human donor in a cohort sampled during active COVID-19. This chain joins TRBV13 and TRBJ1-6; D gene unclear. Sequencing input: peripheral blood. CDR3 residues: CASSLGSSSPLHF. The CDR3 nucleotides are TGTGCCAGCAGCTTAGGGAGCTCTTCACCCCTCCACTTT.